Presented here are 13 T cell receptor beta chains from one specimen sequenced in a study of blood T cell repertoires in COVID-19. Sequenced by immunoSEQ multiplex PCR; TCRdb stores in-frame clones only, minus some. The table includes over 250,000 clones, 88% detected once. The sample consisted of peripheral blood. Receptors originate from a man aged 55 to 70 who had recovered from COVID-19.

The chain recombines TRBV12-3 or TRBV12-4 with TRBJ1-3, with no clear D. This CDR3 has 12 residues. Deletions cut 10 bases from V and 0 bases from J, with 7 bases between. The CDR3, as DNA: TGTGCCATCCAGGTCTCTGGAAACACCATATATTTT. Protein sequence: CAIQVSGNTIYF.

The CDR3 DNA follows: TGTGCCAGCAGCTCTGGACAGGGAATCGGGTCCAAAAACATTCAGTACTTC. Its protein product is CASSSGQGIGSKNIQYF. The V and J genes are TRBV5-6 and TRBJ2-4; 8 positions match TRBD1. With 3 bases clipped from V and 2 bases from J, the junction kept 10 bases outside the gene matches. The CDR3 spans 17 residues. The V gene's germline CDR1 is SGHDT and CDR2 YYEEEE. Based on the CDR3 plus reference TRBV5-6 and TRBJ2-4, the full variable domain is DAGVTQSPTHLIKTRGQQVTLRCSPKSGHDTVSWYQQALGQGPQFIFQYYEEEERQRGNFPDRFSGHQFPNYSSELNVNALLLGDSALYLCASSSGQGIGSKNIQYFGAGTRLSVL.

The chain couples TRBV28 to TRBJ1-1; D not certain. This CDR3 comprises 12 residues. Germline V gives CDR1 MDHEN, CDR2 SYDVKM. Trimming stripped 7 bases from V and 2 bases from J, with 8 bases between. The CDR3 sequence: CASTRKNTEAFF. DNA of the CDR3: TGTGCCAGCACCAGAAAAAACACTGAAGCTTTCTTT.

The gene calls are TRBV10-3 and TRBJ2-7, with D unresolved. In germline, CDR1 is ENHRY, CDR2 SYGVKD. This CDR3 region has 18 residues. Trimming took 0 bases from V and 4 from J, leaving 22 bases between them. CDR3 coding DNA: TGTGCCATCAGTGAGTCCTCAACAGTCCCAAAGCCTGGGTACGAGCAGTACTTC. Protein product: CAISESSTVPKPGYEQYF.

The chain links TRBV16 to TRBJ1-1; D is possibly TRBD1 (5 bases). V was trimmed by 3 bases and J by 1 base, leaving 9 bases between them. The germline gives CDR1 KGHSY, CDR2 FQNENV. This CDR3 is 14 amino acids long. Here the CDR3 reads CASSHQGRNTEAFF. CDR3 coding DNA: TGTGCCAGCAGCCATCAGGGAAGGAACACTGAAGCTTTCTTT.

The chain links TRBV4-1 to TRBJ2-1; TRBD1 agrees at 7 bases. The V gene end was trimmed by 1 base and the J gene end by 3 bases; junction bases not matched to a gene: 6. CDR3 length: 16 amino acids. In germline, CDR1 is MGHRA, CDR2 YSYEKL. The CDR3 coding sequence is TGCGCCAGCAGCCAAGCACCGGGACAGCACTACAATGAGCAGTTCTTC. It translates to CASSQAPGQHYNEQFF.

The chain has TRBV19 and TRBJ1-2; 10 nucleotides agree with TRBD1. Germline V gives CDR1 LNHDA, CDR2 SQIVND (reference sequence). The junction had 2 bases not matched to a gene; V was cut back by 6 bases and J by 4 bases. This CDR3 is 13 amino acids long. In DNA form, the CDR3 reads TGTGCCAGTAGCCGGGACAGGGGCTATGGCTACACCTTC. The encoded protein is CASSRDRGYGYTF.

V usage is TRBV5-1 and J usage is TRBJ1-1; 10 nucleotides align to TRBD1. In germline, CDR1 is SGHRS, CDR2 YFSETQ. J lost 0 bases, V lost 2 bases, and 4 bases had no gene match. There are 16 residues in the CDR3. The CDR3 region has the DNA TGCGCCAGCAGCTTCGGGACAGGGGTCATGAACACTGAAGCTTTCTTT. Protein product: CASSFGTGVMNTEAFF. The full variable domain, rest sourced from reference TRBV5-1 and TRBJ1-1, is KAGVTQTPRYLIKTRGQQVTLSCSPISGHRSVSWYQQTPGQGLQFLFEYFSETQRNKGNFPGRFSGRQFSNSRSEMNVSTLELGDSALYLCASSFGTGVMNTEAFFGQGTRLTVV.

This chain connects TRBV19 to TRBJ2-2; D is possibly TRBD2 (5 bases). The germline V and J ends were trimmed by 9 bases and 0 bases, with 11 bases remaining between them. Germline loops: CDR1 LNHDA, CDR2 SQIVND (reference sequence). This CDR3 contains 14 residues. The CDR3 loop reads CASGKHSNTGELFF. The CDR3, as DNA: TGTGCCAGCGGGAAGCACTCGAACACCGGGGAGCTGTTTTTT.

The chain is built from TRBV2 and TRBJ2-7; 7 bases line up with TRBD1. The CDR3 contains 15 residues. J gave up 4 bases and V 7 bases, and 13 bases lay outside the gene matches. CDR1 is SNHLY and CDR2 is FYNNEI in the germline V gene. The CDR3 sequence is CASIGQAVWSYEQYF. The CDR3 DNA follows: TGTGCCAGCATAGGACAGGCTGTGTGGAGTTACGAGCAGTACTTC. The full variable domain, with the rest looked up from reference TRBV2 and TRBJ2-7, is EPEVTQTPSHQVTQMGQEVILRCVPISNHLYFYWYRQILGQKVEFLVSFYNNEISEKSEIFDDQFSVERPDGSNFTLKIRSTKLEDSAMYFCASIGQAVWSYEQYFGPGTRLTVT.

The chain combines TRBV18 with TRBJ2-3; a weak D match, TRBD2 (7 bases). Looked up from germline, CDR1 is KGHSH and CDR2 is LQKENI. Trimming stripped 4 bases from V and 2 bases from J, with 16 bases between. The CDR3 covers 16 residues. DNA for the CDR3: TGTGCCAGCTCACTACAGACCGGGGGGCCCACAGATACGCAGTATTTT. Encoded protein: CASSLQTGGPTDTQYF.

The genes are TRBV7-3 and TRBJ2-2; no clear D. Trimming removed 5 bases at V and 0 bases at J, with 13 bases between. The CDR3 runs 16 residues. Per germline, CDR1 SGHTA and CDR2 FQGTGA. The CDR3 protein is CASSPQTYSNTGELFF. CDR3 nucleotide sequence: TGTGCCAGCAGCCCCCAGACTTACTCGAACACCGGGGAGCTGTTTTTT.

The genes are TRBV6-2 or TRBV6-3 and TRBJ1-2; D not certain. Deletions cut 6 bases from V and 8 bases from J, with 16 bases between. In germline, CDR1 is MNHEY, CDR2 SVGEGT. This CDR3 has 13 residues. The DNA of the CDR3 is TGTGCCAGCAGCCTCGTGGAGGGTCGGGGCTACACCTTC. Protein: CASSLVEGRGYTF.